The 9 T cell receptor beta chains below come from one sample, sequenced in a study of cytomegalovirus exposure and HLA in healthy donors. 60 Vbeta and 13 Jbeta primers were used in PCR. Data came from immunoSEQ multiplex PCR; TCRdb stores just in-frame clones and leaves some out. The sample includes roughly 150,000 clones, roughly 80% of them seen just once. Sequencing used PBMCs. All receptors come from a male donor in good health and CMV-seropositive.

In the case of this clone: The junction and the germline gene differ at one end; a read error may be behind it. The genes are TRBV5-1 and TRBJ2-6, with 7 positions matching TRBD2. CDR1 and CDR2 (germline): SGHRS, YFSETQ. The CDR3 spans 21 residues. The CDR3 DNA reads TGCGCCAGCAGCGTGCGGGGGAAACCCAGGCCCCCCGTATCTGGGGCCAACGGCCTGACTTTC. Translating gives CASSVRGKPRPPVSGANGLTF.

The chain couples TRBV6-5 to TRBJ1-1, with D possibly TRBD1 on 6 matching bases. The CDR3 has 14 amino acids. V was cut by 0 bases and J by 5 bases, with 10 bases left in between. From germline, CDR1 is MNHEY and CDR2 SVGAGI. CDR3 loop: CASSYSRGGTEAFF. The CDR3, as DNA: TGTGCCAGCAGTTACTCGCGAGGGGGAACTGAAGCTTTCTTT.

V is TRBV21-1 and J is TRBJ2-7; the DNA was not compared with TRBD1, the D call given in the table. TRBV21-1 is an annotated pseudogene. The CDR3 is 15 residues long. CDR3: CASSRVTGFSYEQYF. In nucleotides, the CDR3 is TGTGCCAGCAGCAGAGTGACAGGATTCTCCTACGAGCAGTACTTC.

This chain links TRBV19 with TRBJ1-6; the match to TRBD1 covers 8 bases. The length of the CDR3 is 16 residues. Per the germline V gene, CDR1 is LNHDA and CDR2 is SQIVND (reference sequence). The junction had 8 bases not matched to a gene; V was cut back by 5 bases and J by 5 bases. The CDR3 spells CASSPGWTGNNSPLHF. In DNA, the CDR3 is TGTGCCAGTAGTCCGGGCTGGACAGGGAATAATTCACCCCTCCACTTT.

V usage is TRBV7-2 and J usage is TRBJ2-2; a possible D gene is TRBD2 (6 bases). The V end was cut by 5 bases, the J end by 0 bases, with 10 bases between. The V gene's germline CDR1 is SGHTA and CDR2 FQGNSA. The CDR3 is 15 amino acids. CDR3 in amino acids: CASSRDFSNTGELFF. In DNA form, the CDR3 reads TGTGCCAGCAGCCGGGACTTTTCGAACACCGGGGAGCTGTTTTTT.

The chain carries TRBV7-9 and TRBJ1-1; 8 bases are shared with TRBD1. Germline CDR1 and CDR2: SEHNR and FQNEAQ (reference sequence). The V segment lost 2 bases and the J segment 2 bases; nucleotides outside the gene matches: 4. The CDR3 has 15 amino acids. The CDR3 loop reads CASSLLAGGNTEAFF. In DNA form, the CDR3 reads TGTGCCAGCAGCTTATTGGCAGGGGGCAACACTGAAGCTTTCTTT.

The chain carries TRBV27 and TRBJ2-3; 8 nucleotides align to TRBD2. Germline assignment: CDR1 MNHEY and CDR2 SMNVEV (reference sequence). Trimming cost V 5 bases and J 5 bases; bases outside gene matches: 12. The CDR3 contains 16 residues. For the CDR3, the DNA is TGTGCCAGCAGTCACCTAAGCGGGAGACTGAGAGATACGCAGTATTTT. Translated, it gives CASSHLSGRLRDTQYF.

V is TRBV21-1 and J is TRBJ1-4; no check of the table's D call, TRBD1, against the DNA was made. TRBV21-1 is a pseudogene. The length of the CDR3 is 15 residues. The chain's CDR3 is CASIIRGQEAEKLFF. For the CDR3, the DNA is TGTGCCAGCATTATCCGGGGACAGGAGGCTGAAAAACTGTTTTTT.

V is TRBV9 and J is TRBJ2-7; 12 positions agree with TRBD2. CDR1 and CDR2 (germline): SGDLS, YYNGEE. CDR3 length: 16 residues. V lost 0 bases to trimming and J lost 4 bases; unmatched junction nucleotides: 5. Here the CDR3 reads CASSVGGTSGLYEQYF. As DNA, the CDR3 is TGTGCCAGCAGCGTAGGGGGGACTAGCGGGTTATACGAGCAGTACTTC. Combining the CDR3 with reference TRBV9 and TRBJ2-7 gives the whole variable domain DSGVTQTPKHLITATGQRVTLRCSPRSGDLSVYWYQQSLDQGLQFLIQYYNGEERAKGNILERFSAQQFPDLHSELNLSSLELGDSALYFCASSVGGTSGLYEQYFGPGTRLTVT.